What follows are 22 T cell receptor beta chains derived from one specimen sequenced in a study of tumor-infiltrating lymphocytes in localized non-small cell lung cancer. Profiling relied on immunoSEQ multiplex PCR, and the TCRdb table lists in-frame clones only, not all of them. In the table there are 21,000 or so clones, 73% of which are singletons. The sequencing sample was made of lung tumor tissue. The receptors originated from a human donor with non-small cell lung cancer.

The rearrangement links TRBV2 to TRBJ2-1; D is unclear. There are 16 residues in the CDR3. V was trimmed by 2 bases and J by 8 bases, leaving 19 bases between them. CDR1 and CDR2 (germline): SNHLY, FYNNEI. The CDR3 sequence: CASSEPAALWVDEQFF. For the CDR3, the DNA is TGTGCCAGCAGTGAACCCGCGGCGCTATGGGTTGATGAGCAGTTCTTC. The full variable domain, in which reference TRBV2 and TRBJ2-1 provide the parts outside the CDR3, is EPEVTQTPSHQVTQMGQEVILRCVPISNHLYFYWYRQILGQKVEFLVSFYNNEISEKSEIFDDQFSVERPDGSNFTLKIRSTKLEDSAMYFCASSEPAALWVDEQFFGPGTRLTVL.

About this clone itself: Relative to the germline gene, one junction end is altered; a read error may explain this. The gene calls are TRBV29-1 and TRBJ1-2; D call uncertain. The CDR3 length is 10 residues. The germline CDR1 and CDR2 sequences are SQVTM and ANQGSEA. The CDR3 DNA reads as TGCAGCGTTGAAGCACCCATCCCCCGTTTC. As protein: CSVEAPIPRF. The full variable domain, completed using reference TRBV29-1 and TRBJ1-2, is SAVISQKPSRDICQRGTSLTIQCQVDSQVTMMFWYRQQPGQSLTLIATANQGSEATYESGFVIDKFPISRPNLTFSTLTVSNMSPEDSSIYLCSVEAPIPRFGSGTRLTVV.

This clone was seen a handful of times. V usage is TRBV15 and J usage is TRBJ2-1, with D maybe TRBD1 (7 bases). The length of the CDR3 is 14 residues. V was clipped by 4 bases and J by 1 base, with 8 bases between them. The germline V gene encodes CDR1 LNHNV and CDR2 YYDKDF (reference sequence). CDR3 nucleotides: TGTGCCACCAGCACAGGGGGGTCCTACAATGAGCAGTTCTTC. The encoded protein is CATSTGGSYNEQFF. Variable domain in full (rest from reference TRBV15 and TRBJ2-1): DAMVIQNPRYQVTQFGKPVTLSCSQTLNHNVMYWYQQKSSQAPKLLFHYYDKDFNNEADTPDNFQSRRPNTSFCFLDIRSPGLGDTAMYLCATSTGGSYNEQFFGPGTRLTVL.

V gene TRBV7-2 combines with J gene TRBJ2-1; 8 bases fit TRBD1. Per germline, CDR1 SGHTA and CDR2 FQGNSA. The CDR3 totals 15 residues. The junction had 6 bases not matched to a gene; V was cut back by 6 bases and J by 2 bases. This chain's CDR3 is CASSYSGGPYNEQFF. For the CDR3, the DNA is TGTGCCAGCAGTTACTCAGGGGGCCCCTACAATGAGCAGTTCTTC.

This clone was observed once. The chain combines TRBV19 with TRBJ1-2, with 10 bases matching TRBD1. V trimming: 7 bases; J trimming: 0 bases; junction bases outside the gene matches: 8. The germline V gene has CDR1 LNHDA and CDR2 SQIVND (reference sequence). CDR3 length: 16 residues. The CDR3 DNA reads as TGTGCCAGTATCCGGACAGGGGGGTTAGCTAACTATGGCTACACCTTC. It encodes CASIRTGGLANYGYTF.

The V gene is TRBV7-9, the J gene TRBJ1-2; 8 bases agree with TRBD1. The germline V gene has CDR1 SEHNR and CDR2 FQNEAQ (reference sequence). The CDR3 is 19 amino acids. V was clipped by 5 bases and J by 8 bases; unmatched bases: 25. CDR3: CASSPWTGRMPPPGVGYTF. The CDR3 nucleotides are TGTGCCAGCAGCCCCTGGACAGGGAGAATGCCTCCCCCAGGGGTAGGCTACACCTTC. The full variable domain, completed using reference TRBV7-9 and TRBJ1-2, is DTGVSQNPRHKITKRGQNVTFRCDPISEHNRLYWYRQTLGQGPEFLTYFQNEAQLEKSRLLSDRFSAERPKGSFSTLEIQRTEQGDSAMYLCASSPWTGRMPPPGVGYTFGSGTRLTVV.

The chain recombines TRBV10-1 with TRBJ2-6; D possibly matches TRBD1 or TRBD2 (5 bases each). This CDR3 is 15 amino acids long. Trimming cost V 4 bases and J 4 bases, with 11 bases left between them. Germline V lookup: CDR1 WNHNN, CDR2 SYGVQD (reference sequence). The DNA for the CDR3 is TGCGCCAGCAGTGTTGGGGGTTCCGGGGCCAACGTCCTGACTTTC. Its translation is CASSVGGSGANVLTF.

The chain has TRBV30 and TRBJ1-2; 8 nucleotides match TRBD1. Trimming cost V 2 bases and J 4 bases; bases outside gene matches: 12. The germline V gene encodes CDR1 GTSNPN and CDR2 SVGIG (reference sequence). There are 16 residues in the CDR3. CDR3 DNA: TGTGCCTGGAGTAATAAGGGACAGGCCATACTCTATGGCTACACCTTC. It yields the protein CAWSNKGQAILYGYTF.

The chain is built from TRBV5-1 and TRBJ1-1, with D unresolved. The length of the CDR3 is 13 residues. Germline CDR1 reads SGHRS; CDR2 reads YFSETQ. V was cut by 5 bases and J by 3 bases, with 11 bases left in between. The CDR3 here is CASREVRDTEAFF. CDR3 in DNA: TGCGCCAGCAGAGAAGTGAGGGACACTGAAGCTTTCTTT.

This clone has only a few counts. CDR3 nucleotide sequence: TGTGCCAGCAGCCAAGATGCTTACTCCGGCTATGGCTACACCTTC. Amino acid sequence: CASSQDAYSGYGYTF. The rearrangement uses TRBV4-2 and TRBJ1-2; D remains ambiguous. The CDR3 length is 15 residues. The germline V and J ends were trimmed by 0 bases and 4 bases, with 12 bases remaining between them. Germline V gene lookup returns CDR1 LGHNA and CDR2 YNFKEQ.

V is TRBV5-1 and J is TRBJ2-2, with a weak D call TRBD1 (5 bases). Germline V gene sequence: CDR1 SGHRS, CDR2 YFSETQ. The CDR3 consists of 15 residues. The V gene lost 4 bases and the J gene lost 2 bases, with 12 bases spanning the gap. The CDR3 coding sequence is TGCGCCAGCAGCGTCGAGACAGCCAACACCGGGGAGCTGTTTTTT. Its protein product is CASSVETANTGELFF.

This clone has just a few counts. This chain uses TRBV25-1 with TRBJ2-3; D unclear. Trimming took 6 bases from V and 6 from J, leaving 7 bases between them. This CDR3 is 11 amino acids long. From germline, CDR1 is MGHDK and CDR2 SYGVNS. DNA for the CDR3: TGTGCCAGCAGGGACGCGGATACGCAGTATTTT. This codes for CASRDADTQYF.

J is TRBJ2-5 and V is TRBV30; no firm D call. CDR3 size: 13 residues. Trimming stripped 0 bases from V and 5 bases from J, with 10 bases between. The germline V gene has CDR1 GTSNPN and CDR2 SVGIG (reference sequence). CDR3 in DNA: TGTGCCTGGAGTGTACGGCCATACGAGACCCAGTACTTC. It is translated as CAWSVRPYETQYF.

This clone is classed as medium-sized. The V and J genes are TRBV6-1 and TRBJ1-3; a possible D gene is TRBD1 (5 bases). The germline gives CDR1 MNHNS, CDR2 SASEGT. The CDR3 covers 13 residues. V was cut by 6 bases and J by 9 bases, with 15 bases left in between. The CDR3: CASSDGGVSTIYF. CDR3 coding DNA: TGTGCCAGCAGCGACGGGGGTGTCAGCACCATATATTTT.

The V gene is TRBV14, the J gene TRBJ2-1; D not certain. The V end lost 4 bases, the J end lost 5 bases, and 12 bases lay between the germline ends. There are 14 residues in the CDR3. The germline V gene has CDR1 SGHDN and CDR2 FVKESK. CDR3 region: CASSPLGSNNEQFF. In DNA form, the CDR3 reads TGTGCCAGCAGCCCGCTCGGTTCCAACAATGAGCAGTTCTTC. The variable domain in full, with the rest retrieved from reference TRBV14 and TRBJ2-1, is EAGVTQFPSHSVIEKGQTVTLRCDPISGHDNLYWYRRVMGKEIKFLLHFVKESKQDESGMPNNRFLAERTGGTYSTLKVQPAELEDSGVYFCASSPLGSNNEQFFGPGTRLTVL.

The chain couples TRBV7-2 to TRBJ2-3, with 7 bases fitting TRBD1. This CDR3 comprises 15 residues. Germline-derived CDR1 and CDR2 are SGHTA and FQGNSA. V gave up 5 bases and J gave up 3 bases; unmatched junction bases: 8. CDR3: CASSRPGTATDTQYF. As DNA, the CDR3 is TGTGCCAGCAGCCGTCCCGGGACAGCGACAGATACGCAGTATTTT.

V and J are TRBV4-1 and TRBJ2-1; 8 bases map to TRBD1. The CDR3 is 17 residues long. From germline, CDR1 is MGHRA and CDR2 YSYEKL. Losses at the gene ends were 1 base for V and 5 bases for J; bases not matched to a gene: 10. CDR3 sequence: CASSQGRGQGWDNEQFF. As DNA, the CDR3 is TGCGCCAGCAGCCAAGGCCGCGGACAGGGTTGGGACAATGAGCAGTTCTTC.

This chain joins TRBV18 and TRBJ2-1; maybe TRBD1 (6 bases). There are 12 residues in the CDR3. Trimming took off 10 bases at V and 8 bases at J, with 15 bases between the two ends. In germline, CDR1 is KGHSH, CDR2 LQKENI. The CDR3 sequence is CATGRTVDEQFF. The CDR3 nucleotides read TGTGCCACCGGGCGGACAGTAGATGAGCAGTTCTTC.

The J gene is TRBJ2-7, the V gene TRBV10-1, with 7 bases lining up with TRBD2. The CDR3 contains 15 residues. Germline CDR1 WNHNN, CDR2 SYGVQD (reference sequence). V trimming: 2 bases; J trimming: 2 bases; junction bases outside the gene matches: 6. In DNA form, the CDR3 reads TGCGCCAGCAGTGAGAAAGCGGGGCCTACCTACGAGCAGTACTTC. This encodes CASSEKAGPTYEQYF.

This clone has only a few counts. This chain connects TRBV29-1 to TRBJ2-7; D gene uncertain. The germline CDR1 and CDR2 sequences are SQVTM and ANQGSEA. Trimming removed 5 bases from V and 1 base from J, with 12 bases in between. The CDR3 consists of 13 residues. DNA for the CDR3: TGCAGCGTTCCTCTCAAGGGTTCCTACGAGCAGTACTTC. It specifies CSVPLKGSYEQYF.

The J gene is TRBJ2-1, the V gene TRBV6-6; 7 bases align to TRBD2. CDR3 size: 13 residues. Germline V gene sequence: CDR1 MNHNY, CDR2 SVGAGI (reference sequence). V trimming: 10 bases; J trimming: 4 bases; junction bases outside the gene matches: 7. CDR3 nucleotide sequence: TGTGCCACCGCGGGGGTTTTATACAATGAGCAGTTCTTC. Translated, it gives CATAGVLYNEQFF.

V and J are TRBV4-3 and TRBJ1-5, with a tentative D call TRBD1 (5 bases). Trimming stripped 0 bases from V and 7 bases from J, with 13 bases between. The length of the CDR3 is 15 residues. Germline lookup yields CDR1 LGHNA and CDR2 YSLEER. The CDR3: CASSQDNQGGQPQHF. The CDR3 DNA reads as TGCGCCAGCAGCCAAGATAACCAGGGAGGGCAGCCCCAGCATTTT.